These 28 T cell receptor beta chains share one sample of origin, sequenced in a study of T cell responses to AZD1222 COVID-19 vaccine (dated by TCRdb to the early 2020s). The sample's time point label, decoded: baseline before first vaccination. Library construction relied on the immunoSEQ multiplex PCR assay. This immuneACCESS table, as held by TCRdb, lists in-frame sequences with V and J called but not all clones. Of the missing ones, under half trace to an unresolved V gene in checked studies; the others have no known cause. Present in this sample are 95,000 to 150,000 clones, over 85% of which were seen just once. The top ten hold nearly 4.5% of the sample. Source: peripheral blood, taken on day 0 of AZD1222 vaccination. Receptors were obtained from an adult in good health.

The CDR3, as DNA: TGTGCCAGCAGCCAAGCGGGACGGGAGGAGACCCAGTACTTC. This translates into CASSQAGREETQYF. The chain links TRBV4-2 to TRBJ2-5, with a possible D match to TRBD2 (6 bases). Trimming pared 1 base from V and 5 bases from J, leaving 11 bases between. This CDR3 is built from 14 residues. CDR1 LGHNA and CDR2 YNFKEQ come from the germline V gene.

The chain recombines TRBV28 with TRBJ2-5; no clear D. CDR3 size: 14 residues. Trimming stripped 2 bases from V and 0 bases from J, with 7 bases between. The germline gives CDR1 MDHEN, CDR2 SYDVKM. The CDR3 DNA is TGTGCCAGCAGTTTAGCAAACTACCAAGAGACCCAGTACTTC. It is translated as CASSLANYQETQYF.

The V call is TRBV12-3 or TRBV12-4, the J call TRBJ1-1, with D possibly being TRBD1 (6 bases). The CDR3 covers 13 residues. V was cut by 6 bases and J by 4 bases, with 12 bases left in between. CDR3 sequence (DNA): TGTGCCAGCAGGCGGGACACTTTCACTGAAGCTTTCTTT. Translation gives CASRRDTFTEAFF.

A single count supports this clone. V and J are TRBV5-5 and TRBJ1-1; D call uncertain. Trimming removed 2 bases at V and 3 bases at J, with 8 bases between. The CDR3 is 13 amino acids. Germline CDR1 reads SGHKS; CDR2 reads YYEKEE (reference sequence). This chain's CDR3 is CASSFGMDTEAFF. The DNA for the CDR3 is TGTGCCAGCAGCTTCGGGATGGACACTGAAGCTTTCTTT. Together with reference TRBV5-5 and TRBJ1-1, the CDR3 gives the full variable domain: DAGVTQSPTHLIKTRGQQVTLRCSPISGHKSVSWYQQVLGQGPQFIFQYYEKEERGRGNFPDRFSARQFPNYSSELNVNALLLGDSALYLCASSFGMDTEAFFGQGTRLTVV.

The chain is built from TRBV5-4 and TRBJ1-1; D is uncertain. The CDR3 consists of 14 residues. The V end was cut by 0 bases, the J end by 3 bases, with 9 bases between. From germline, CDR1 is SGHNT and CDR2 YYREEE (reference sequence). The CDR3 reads CASSLDPGDTEAFF. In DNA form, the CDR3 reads TGTGCCAGCAGCTTGGACCCTGGGGACACTGAAGCTTTCTTT.

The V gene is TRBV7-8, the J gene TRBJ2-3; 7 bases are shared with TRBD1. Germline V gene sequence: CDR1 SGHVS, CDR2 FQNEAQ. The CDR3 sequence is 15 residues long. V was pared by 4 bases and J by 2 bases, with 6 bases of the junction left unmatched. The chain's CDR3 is CASSSETGTTDTQYF. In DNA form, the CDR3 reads TGTGCCAGCAGCTCAGAGACAGGGACCACAGATACGCAGTATTTT.

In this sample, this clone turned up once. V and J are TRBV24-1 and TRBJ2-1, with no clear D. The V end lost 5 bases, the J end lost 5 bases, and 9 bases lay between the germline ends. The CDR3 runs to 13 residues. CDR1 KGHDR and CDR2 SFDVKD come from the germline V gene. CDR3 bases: TGTGCCACCAGTGGCCCGTTAAACAATGAGCAGTTCTTC. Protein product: CATSGPLNNEQFF.

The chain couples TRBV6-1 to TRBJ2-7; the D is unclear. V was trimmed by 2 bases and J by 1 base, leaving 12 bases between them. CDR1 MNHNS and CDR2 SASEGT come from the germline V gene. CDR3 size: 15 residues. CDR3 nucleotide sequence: TGTGCCAGCAGTGAAAGATGGCAGGAGTCCTACGAGCAGTACTTC. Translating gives CASSERWQESYEQYF.

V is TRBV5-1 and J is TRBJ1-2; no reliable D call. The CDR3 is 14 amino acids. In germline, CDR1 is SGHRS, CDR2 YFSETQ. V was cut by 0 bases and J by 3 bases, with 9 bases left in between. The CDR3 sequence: CASSLEGSDYGYTF. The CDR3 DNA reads TGCGCCAGCAGCTTGGAAGGGAGCGACTATGGCTACACCTTC.

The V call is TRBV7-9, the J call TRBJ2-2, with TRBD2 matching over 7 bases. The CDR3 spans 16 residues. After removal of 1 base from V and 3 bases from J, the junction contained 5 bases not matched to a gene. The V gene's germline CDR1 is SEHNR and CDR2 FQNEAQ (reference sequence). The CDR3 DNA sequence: TGTGCCAGCAGCTTAGGAGCGGGGTTCTACACCGGGGAGCTGTTTTTT. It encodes CASSLGAGFYTGELFF.

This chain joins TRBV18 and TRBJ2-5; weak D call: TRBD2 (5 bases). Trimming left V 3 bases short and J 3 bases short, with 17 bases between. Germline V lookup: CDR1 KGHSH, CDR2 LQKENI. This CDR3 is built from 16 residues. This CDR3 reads CASSPVSMTGKETQYF. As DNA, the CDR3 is TGTGCCAGCTCACCGGTATCCATGACCGGGAAAGAGACCCAGTACTTC.

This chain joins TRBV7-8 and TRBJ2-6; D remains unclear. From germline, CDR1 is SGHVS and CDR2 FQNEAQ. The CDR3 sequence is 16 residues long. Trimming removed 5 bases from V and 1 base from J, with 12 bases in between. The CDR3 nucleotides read TGTGCCAGCAGCCCGATTGGGGTATCTGGGGCCAACGTCCTGACTTTC. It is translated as CASSPIGVSGANVLTF.

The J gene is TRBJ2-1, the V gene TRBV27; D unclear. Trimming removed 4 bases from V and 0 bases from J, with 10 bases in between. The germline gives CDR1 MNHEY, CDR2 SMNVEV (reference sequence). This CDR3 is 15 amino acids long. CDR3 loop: CASSSPFSSYNEQFF. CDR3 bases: TGTGCCAGCAGTTCCCCGTTTAGCTCCTACAATGAGCAGTTCTTC.

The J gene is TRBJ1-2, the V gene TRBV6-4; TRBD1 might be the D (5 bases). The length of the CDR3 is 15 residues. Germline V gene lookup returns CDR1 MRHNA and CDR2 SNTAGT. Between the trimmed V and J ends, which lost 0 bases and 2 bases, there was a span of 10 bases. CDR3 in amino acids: CASSDSIRGNYGYTF. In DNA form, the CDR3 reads TGTGCCAGCAGTGACTCGATTAGGGGAAACTATGGCTACACCTTC.

The CDR3 nucleotides are TGTGCCAGCAGCCCCTGGGGCTCTGGGGCCAACGTCCTGACTTTC. Translating it yields CASSPWGSGANVLTF. The chain has TRBV5-6 and TRBJ2-6; D remains unclear. The CDR3 is made up of 15 amino acids. V was shortened by 4 bases and J by 0 bases, with 8 bases between the two germline ends. CDR1 and CDR2 (germline): SGHDT, YYEEEE. Full variable domain (missing parts from reference TRBV5-6 and TRBJ2-6): DAGVTQSPTHLIKTRGQQVTLRCSPKSGHDTVSWYQQALGQGPQFIFQYYEEEERQRGNFPDRFSGHQFPNYSSELNVNALLLGDSALYLCASSPWGSGANVLTFGAGSRLTVL.

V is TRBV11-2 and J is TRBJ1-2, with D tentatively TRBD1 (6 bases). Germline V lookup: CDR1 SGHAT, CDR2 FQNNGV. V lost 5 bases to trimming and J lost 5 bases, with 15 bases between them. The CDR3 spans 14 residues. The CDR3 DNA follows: TGTGCCAGCAGCCCGGACAGAGAATTATATGGCTACACCTTC. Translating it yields CASSPDRELYGYTF.

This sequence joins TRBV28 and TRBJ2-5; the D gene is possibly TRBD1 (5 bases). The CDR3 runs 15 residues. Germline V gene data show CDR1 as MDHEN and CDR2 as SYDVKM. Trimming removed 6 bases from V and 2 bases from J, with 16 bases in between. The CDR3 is CASSNYDSIQETQYF. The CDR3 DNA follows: TGTGCCAGCAGCAACTACGACAGCATTCAAGAGACCCAGTACTTC.

The CDR3 loop is CASGLGSSGRGSYEQYF. The CDR3 nucleotides are TGTGCTAGTGGTTTGGGATCTTCCGGCCGCGGGTCCTACGAGCAGTACTTC. The gene calls are TRBV12-5 and TRBJ2-7; D might be TRBD2 (5 bases). The CDR3 consists of 17 residues. Per the germline V gene, CDR1 is LGHNT and CDR2 is FRNRAP. V was shortened by 1 base and J by 1 base, with 17 bases between the two germline ends.

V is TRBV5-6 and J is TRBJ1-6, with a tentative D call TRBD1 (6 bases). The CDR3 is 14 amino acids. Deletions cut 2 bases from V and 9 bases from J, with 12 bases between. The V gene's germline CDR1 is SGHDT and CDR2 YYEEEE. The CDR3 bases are TGTGCCAGCAGCTTAGGGGGGTTGGGTTCACCCCTCCACTTT. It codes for CASSLGGLGSPLHF.

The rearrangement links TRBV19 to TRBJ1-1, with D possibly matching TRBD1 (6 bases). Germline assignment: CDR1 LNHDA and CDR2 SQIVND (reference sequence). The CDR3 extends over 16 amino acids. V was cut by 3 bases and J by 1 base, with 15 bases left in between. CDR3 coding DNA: TGTGCCAGTAGTATCTCACAGGGAGGTTGGAACACTGAAGCTTTCTTT. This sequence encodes CASSISQGGWNTEAFF.

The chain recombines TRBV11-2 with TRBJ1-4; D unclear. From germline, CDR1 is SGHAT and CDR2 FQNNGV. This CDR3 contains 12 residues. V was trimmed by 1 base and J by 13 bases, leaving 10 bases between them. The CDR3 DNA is TGTGCCAGCAGCTTAGGGAGCACGGGACTGTTTTTT. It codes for CASSLGSTGLFF. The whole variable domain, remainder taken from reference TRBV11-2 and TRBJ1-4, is EAGVAQSPRYKIIEKRQSVAFWCNPISGHATLYWYQQILGQGPKLLIQFQNNGVVDDSQLPKDRFSAERLKGVDSTLKIQPAKLEDSAVYLCASSLGSTGLFFGSGTQLSVL.

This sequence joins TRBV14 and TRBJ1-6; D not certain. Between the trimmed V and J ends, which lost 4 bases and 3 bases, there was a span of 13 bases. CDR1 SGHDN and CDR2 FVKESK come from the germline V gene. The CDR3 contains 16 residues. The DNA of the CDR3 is TGTGCCAGCAGCCTAGATCCTCGCCTCTATAATTCACCCCTCCACTTT. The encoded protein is CASSLDPRLYNSPLHF.

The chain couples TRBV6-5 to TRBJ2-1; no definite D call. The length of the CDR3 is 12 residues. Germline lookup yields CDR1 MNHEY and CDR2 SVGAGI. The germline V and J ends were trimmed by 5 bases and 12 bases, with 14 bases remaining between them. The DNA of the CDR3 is TGTGCCAGCAGTCCCAGACAAGCGCGGCAGTTCTTC. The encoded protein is CASSPRQARQFF.

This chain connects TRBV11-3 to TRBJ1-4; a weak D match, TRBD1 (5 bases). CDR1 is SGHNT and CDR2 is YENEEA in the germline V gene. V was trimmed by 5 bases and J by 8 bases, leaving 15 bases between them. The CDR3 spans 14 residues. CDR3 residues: CASSPQGSEEKLFF. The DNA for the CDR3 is TGTGCCAGCAGCCCCCAGGGAAGCGAGGAAAAACTGTTTTTT.

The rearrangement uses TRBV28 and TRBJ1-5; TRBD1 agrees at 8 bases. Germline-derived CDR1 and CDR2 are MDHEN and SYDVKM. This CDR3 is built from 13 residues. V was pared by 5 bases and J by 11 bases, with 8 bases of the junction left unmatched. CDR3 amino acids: CASSGDRFSAQHF. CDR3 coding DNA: TGTGCCAGCAGTGGGGACAGGTTCTCGGCCCAGCATTTT.

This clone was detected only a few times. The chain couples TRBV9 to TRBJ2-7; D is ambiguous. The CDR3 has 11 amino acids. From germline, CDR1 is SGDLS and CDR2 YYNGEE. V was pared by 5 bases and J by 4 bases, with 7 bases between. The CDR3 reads CASSNDYEQYF. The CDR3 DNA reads TGTGCCAGCAGTAACGATTACGAGCAGTACTTC.

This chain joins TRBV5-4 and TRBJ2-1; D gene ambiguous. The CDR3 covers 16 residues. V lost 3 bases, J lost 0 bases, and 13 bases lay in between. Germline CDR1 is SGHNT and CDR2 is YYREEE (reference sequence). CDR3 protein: CASSSVGQSSYNEQFF. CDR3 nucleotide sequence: TGTGCCAGCAGCTCGGTGGGCCAAAGCTCCTACAATGAGCAGTTCTTC.

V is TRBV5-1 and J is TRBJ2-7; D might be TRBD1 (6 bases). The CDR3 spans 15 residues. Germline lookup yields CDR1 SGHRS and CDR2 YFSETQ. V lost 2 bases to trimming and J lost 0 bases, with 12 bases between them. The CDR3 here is CASSFGQPTSYEQYF. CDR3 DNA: TGCGCCAGCAGCTTCGGACAGCCGACCTCCTACGAGCAGTACTTC.